These T cell receptor beta chains were read from a single sample in a study of blood T cell repertoires in COVID-19. The repertoire was sequenced with immunoSEQ multiplex PCR; TCRdb's copy has only in-frame clones and lacks some. The sample shows almost 70,000 clones, 75% to 85% of them seen only once. The sample was peripheral blood. Receptors originate from a human donor in a cohort sampled during active COVID-19. CDR3s include the opening cysteine and the closing phenylalanine or tryptophan. D genes are given only for firm matches. Clone sizes are given selectively: once, few, many, or a class where the clone is expanded.

TRBD1,TRBJ1-4,TRBV28,.,CASSLPQGAIEKLFF,TGTGCCAGCAGTTTACCCCAGGGGGCGATTGAAAAACTGTTTTTT
TRBD2,TRBJ2-1,TRBV6-5,.,CASISREGSNEQFF,TGTGCCAGCATCTCGCGGGAGGGCTCCAATGAGCAGTTCTTC
.,TRBJ1-2,TRBV3-1/TRBV3-2,.,CASSQDAGPGAYGYTF,TGTGCCAGCAGCCAAGATGCCGGCCCAGGGGCCTATGGCTACACCTTC
TRBD1,TRBJ1-6,TRBV6-5,.,CASSTGTGSSPLHF,TGTGCCAGCAGTACCGGGACAGGTTCTTCACCCCTCCACTTT
.,TRBJ2-1,TRBV11-1,.,CASSFRALSSYNEQFF,TGTGCCAGCAGCTTTCGAGCGCTGAGCTCCTACAATGAGCAGTTCTTC
TRBD2,TRBJ2-1,TRBV6-6,.,CASSPLTPTSGSPSSYNEQFF,TGTGCCAGCAGTCCCCTAACCCCGACTAGCGGGAGTCCCAGCTCCTACAATGAGCAGTTCTTC
TRBD2,TRBJ2-7,TRBV6-5,.,CASHHSGPSYEQYF,TGTGCCAGCCATCATAGCGGGCCCTCCTACGAGCAGTACTTC
.,TRBJ2-7,TRBV20-1,.,CSARTSYEQYF,TGCAGTGCGCGGACAAGCTACGAGCAGTACTTC
.,TRBJ1-5,TRBV10-1,.,CASSLTGNQPQHF,TGCGCCAGCAGTCTAACAGGCAATCAGCCCCAGCATTTT
TRBD2,TRBJ2-2,TRBV5-6,once,CATTTSGNTGELFF,TGTGCCACGACAACTAGCGGAAACACCGGGGAGCTGTTTTTT
TRBD2,TRBJ2-7,TRBV19,.,CASSPPGTRNEQYF,TGTGCCAGTAGTCCCCCGGGGACTAGGAACGAGCAGTACTTC
.,TRBJ2-4,TRBV19,.,CASSIALQGLAKNIQYF,TGTGCCAGTAGTATAGCTCTTCAGGGGCTAGCCAAAAACATTCAGTACTTC
.,TRBJ2-2,TRBV6-5,.,CASSYSGLNTGELFF,TGTGCCAGCAGTTACTCGGGACTTAACACCGGGGAGCTGTTTTTT